Sequencing of this T cell receptor beta chain was carried out in a study of cytomegalovirus exposure and HLA in healthy donors. Points from the study as a whole: Rare TCR sequences dominated, though some public TCRs recurred in many donors. Researchers reported in a later analysis that a missense DCLRE1C variant was tied to TCR beta V- and J-gene trimming.

Trimming took 3 bases from V and 2 from J; bases not matched to a gene: 10. This CDR3 spans 19 amino acids. CDR1 is SGDLS and CDR2 is YYNGEE in the germline V gene. The PCR made use of 60 Vbeta and 13 Jbeta primers. Assay used: immunoSEQ multiplex PCR; TCRdb lists only in-frame clones, some missing. The data contain more than 150,000 clones, about 81% of them singletons. Comment on this clone: Its target is unknown.

This chain joins TRBV9 and TRBJ2-3, with 15 bases lining up with TRBD2. Specimen: PBMCs. The receptor was derived from a woman in her thirties in good health and CMV-seronegative. In DNA form, the CDR3 reads TGTGCCAGCAGCGCACAACTTCGGACTAGCGGGGGGGTCACAGATACGCAGTATTTT. This sequence encodes CASSAQLRTSGGVTDTQYF.